These 15 T cell receptor beta chains came from one sample sequenced in a study of control samples from healthy donors and cancer patients. Here immunoSEQ multiplex PCR was the method, and the copy in TCRdb shows in-frame clones only, minus some. This table holds 150,000 to 200,000 clones, roughly 94% found once. Sequencing was performed on blood. These receptors came from a woman between 18 and 29 years old in good health.

Details on this clone: The sample contains more than one DNA sequence encoding this CDR3. The chain links TRBV27 to TRBJ2-1, with 10 bases aligning to TRBD1. V lost 3 bases to trimming and J lost 1 base; unmatched junction nucleotides: 0. The CDR3 runs to 15 residues. The germline V gene has CDR1 MNHEY and CDR2 SMNVEV (reference sequence). This CDR3 is CASSLGQGSYNEQFF. Here the CDR3 DNA reads TGTGCCAGCAGTTTGGGACAGGGGTCCTACAATGAGCAGTTCTTC.

This clone was recorded once. This sequence joins TRBV19 and TRBJ2-6; the D call may be TRBD1 or TRBD2 (5 bases each). Germline V lookup: CDR1 LNHDA, CDR2 SQIVND (reference sequence). The CDR3 is 16 residues long. V was cut by 0 bases and J by 2 bases, with 8 bases left in between. CDR3 region: CASSIDGGTGANVLTF. The CDR3 nucleotides read TGTGCCAGTAGTATAGATGGGGGTACTGGGGCCAACGTCCTGACTTTC.

The chain joins TRBV29-1 to TRBJ2-1, with TRBD2 identical over 10 bases. CDR3 size: 15 residues. Germline loops: CDR1 SQVTM, CDR2 ANQGSEA. V dropped 6 bases and J dropped 6; count of bases not matched to a gene: 11. The CDR3 sequence: CSVASVSGGGNEQFF. Written as DNA, the CDR3 is TGCAGCGTCGCATCGGTGAGCGGGGGGGGCAATGAGCAGTTCTTC.

CDR3 in amino acids: CASSLRGGAYEQYF. The CDR3 DNA reads as TGTGCCAGCAGCCTCAGGGGAGGGGCCTACGAGCAGTACTTC. The V gene is TRBV28, the J gene TRBJ2-7; possibly TRBD2 for D (7 bases). The germline V gene has CDR1 MDHEN and CDR2 SYDVKM. This CDR3 has 14 amino acids. V lost 6 bases and J 2 bases, leaving 14 bases between the germline ends. The entire variable domain, with the rest obtained from reference TRBV28 and TRBJ2-7, is as follows: DVKVTQSSRYLVKRTGEKVFLECVQDMDHENMFWYRQDPGLGLRLIYFSYDVKMKEKGDIPEGYSVSREKKERFSLILESASTNQTSMYLCASSLRGGAYEQYFGPGTRLTVT.

J is TRBJ2-1 and V is TRBV3-1 (or the pseudogene TRBV3-2), with D tentatively TRBD2 (5 bases). CDR1 is LGHDT and CDR2 is YNNKEL in the germline V gene (reference sequence). This CDR3 is built from 13 residues. V dropped 0 bases and J dropped 10 bases, with 10 bases sitting between them. The CDR3 DNA follows: TGTGCCAGCAGCCAAGATGAGATAGCGGAGCAGTTCTTC. Its protein is CASSQDEIAEQFF.

The V call is TRBV27, the J call TRBJ2-7, with D perhaps being TRBD1 or TRBD2 (5 bases each). CDR3 length: 13 amino acids. Looked up from germline, CDR1 is MNHEY and CDR2 is SMNVEV (reference sequence). Trimming pared 3 bases from V and 5 bases from J, leaving 11 bases between. The DNA of the CDR3 is TGTGCCAGCAGTTTCGTAGGGACCAACGAGCAGTACTTC. It codes for CASSFVGTNEQYF.

The V gene is TRBV7-2, the J gene TRBJ1-5; D unclear. Germline V CDR1 and CDR2: SGHTA, FQGNSA. The length of the CDR3 is 15 residues. V was trimmed by 2 bases and J by 7 bases, leaving 15 bases between them. CDR3: CASSLRSGNGQPQHF. For the CDR3, the DNA is TGTGCCAGCAGCTTAAGGAGCGGGAATGGGCAGCCCCAGCATTTT.

This rearrangement joins TRBV6-5 to TRBJ1-3; D not certain. Deletions cut 0 bases from V and 8 bases from J, with 14 bases between. CDR1 is MNHEY and CDR2 is SVGAGI in the germline V gene. This CDR3 has 15 amino acids. Here the CDR3 reads CASSYSHKSGDTIYF. The DNA for the CDR3 is TGTGCCAGCAGTTACTCCCACAAGTCCGGAGACACCATATATTTT.

In regard to this clone: The sample has other DNA sequences that encode this CDR3 too. This sequence joins TRBV4-1 and TRBJ2-1; D gene unclear. Looked up from germline, CDR1 is MGHRA and CDR2 is YSYEKL. This CDR3 is built from 15 residues. The germline V and J ends were trimmed by 2 bases and 2 bases, with 10 bases remaining between them. The CDR3 DNA reads TGCGCCAGCAGCCAACTGGGGTTAGCCTACAATGAGCAGTTCTTC. It encodes CASSQLGLAYNEQFF.

J is TRBJ1-2 and V is TRBV19; D unresolved. With 1 base removed from V and 4 bases from J, the gap between germline ends came to 10 bases. Germline V gives CDR1 LNHDA, CDR2 SQIVND (reference sequence). The CDR3 extends over 14 amino acids. CDR3 bases: TGTGCCAGTAGTATAGCGGGCGGTGCCTATGGCTACACCTTC. Amino acids: CASSIAGGAYGYTF.

CDR3 bases: TGTGCCAGCAGGGACTTTCTCCGAGCCAATGAGCAGTTCTTC. It is translated as CASRDFLRANEQFF. This chain links TRBV2 with TRBJ2-1, with a weak D call TRBD2 (5 bases). V shed 6 bases and J shed 6 bases, with 15 bases lying between them. This CDR3 contains 14 residues. Germline V gene lookup returns CDR1 SNHLY and CDR2 FYNNEI.

This sequence joins TRBV10-2 and TRBJ2-7, with D perhaps matching TRBD2 (5 bases). The CDR3 covers 12 residues. Germline values: CDR1 WSHSY, CDR2 SAAADI. Deletions cut 7 bases from V and 6 bases from J, with 13 bases between. Here the CDR3 reads CASILREGEQYF. DNA of the CDR3: TGCGCCAGCATCCTCCGAGAGGGCGAGCAGTACTTC.

The J gene is TRBJ2-3, the V gene TRBV11-2, with 7 bases aligning to TRBD1. V dropped 5 bases and J dropped 4; count of bases not matched to a gene: 3. The germline CDR1 and CDR2 sequences are SGHAT and FQNNGV. The length of the CDR3 is 13 residues. CDR3 region: CASSMDRSDTQYF. The CDR3 coding sequence is TGTGCCAGCAGCATGGACAGGTCAGATACGCAGTATTTT.

This clone was detected only once. This rearrangement joins TRBV5-6 to TRBJ1-5; D not certain. The length of the CDR3 is 12 residues. With 4 bases removed from V and 9 bases from J, the gap between germline ends came to 11 bases. Germline V gives CDR1 SGHDT, CDR2 YYEEEE. CDR3 in DNA: TGTGCCAGCAGCATCCCGAATGGGCCCCAGCATTTT. Protein: CASSIPNGPQHF.

The rearrangement uses TRBV27 and TRBJ1-5; possible D gene TRBD1, 5 bases. V lost 6 bases and J 9 bases, leaving 18 bases between the germline ends. CDR3 length equals 14 residues. The germline CDR1 and CDR2 sequences are MNHEY and SMNVEV (reference sequence). The CDR3 region is CASSLSRGSPPQHF. The DNA of the CDR3 is TGTGCCAGCAGCCTTTCGAGGGGTTCCCCGCCCCAGCATTTT.